This T cell receptor beta chain derives from a study of OX40 agonist ivuxolimab in advanced cancers. Across the whole study: Patients were dosed intravenously with ivuxolimab at 0.01 to 10 mg/kg every 2 weeks. Aged roughly 23 to 90 with a mean of 60 years, they were 82.7% male.

Trimming removed 0 bases from V and 8 bases from J; junction bases left unmatched: 8. CDR1 is GTSNPN, CDR2 SVGIG, per germline (reference sequence). CDR3 length: 14 amino acids. Remarks on this clone: The antigen is unknown.

Whole-study findings and limits: Dose levels from 0.1 to 3.0 mg/kg saw CD4+ and CD8+ blood T cells expand clonally by week 6. Certain nonresponders likewise exhibited a low normalized T-cell clonal expansion.

Using immunoSEQ multiplex PCR, the repertoire was profiled, and TCRdb retains in-frame clones only, with some absent. Among more than 55,000 clones listed, roughly four fifths were seen once. This TCR derives from an adult with an advanced solid tumor such as melanoma, head and neck, liver or kidney cancer. The sequencing used CD4+ or CD8+ T cells sorted from blood, collected in a trial of the OX40 agonist ivuxolimab. The chain uses TRBV30 and TRBJ1-2; 8 nucleotides line up with TRBD1. Written as DNA, the CDR3 is TGTGCCTGGAGTGTAAATGGACAGGGACACGGCTACACCTTC. Translated, it gives CAWSVNGQGHGYTF.